Listed here are 10 T cell receptor beta chains from one sample, sequenced in a study of molecular identifiers for immune sequencing clone quantification. TCRdb itself ran the PCR reads through MiXCR, one entry per CDR3 protein. The sample records 400,000 to 600,000 distinct CDR3 sequences, about a fifth being singletons. The sequenced material came from naive CD8+ T cells from blood, with Jurkat cell RNA spiked in. Subset: FACS-sorted CD8+CD4-CCR7+CD45RA+ naive T cells. These receptors all come from a human donor in good health. Some libraries in this study had Jurkat cell RNA spiked in.

This clonotype came up many times. This chain joins TRBV7-9 and TRBJ1-1; D not resolved. Germline loops: CDR1 SEHNR, CDR2 FQNEAQ (reference sequence). The CDR3 runs 13 residues. The germline V and J ends were trimmed by 1 base and 7 bases, with 10 bases remaining between them. The CDR3 DNA sequence: TGTGCCAGCAGCTTAGGAGGCGGCCTTGAAGCTTTCTTT. Protein product: CASSLGGGLEAFF.

This clonotype was seen more than once but under ten times. The chain couples TRBV20-1 to TRBJ2-3, with 9 bases identical to TRBD2. Germline trimming cut 0 bases from V and 2 bases from J; bases unmatched to any gene: 12. The V gene's germline CDR1 is DFQATT and CDR2 SNEGSKA (reference sequence). The CDR3 has 18 residues. In DNA form, the CDR3 reads TGCAGTGCTAGAGACCCCCGTAGTCTAGCGGGATACACAGATACGCAGTATTTT. Protein: CSARDPRSLAGYTDTQYF.

In its sample, this clonotype was seen a few times. The rearrangement uses TRBV14 and TRBJ1-3, with 11 bases that match TRBD1. The CDR3 is 18 amino acids. The V segment lost 1 base and the J segment 3 bases; nucleotides outside the gene matches: 8. In germline, CDR1 is SGHDN, CDR2 FVKESK. The CDR3 coding sequence is TGTGCCAGCAGCCAAGTAAGGACAGGGGGCGCGAGTGGAAACACCATATATTTT. This gives the protein CASSQVRTGGASGNTIYF.

This clonotype was counted between two and nine times. The chain employs TRBV6-1 and TRBJ2-7, with 13 nucleotides matching TRBD2. This CDR3 has 14 residues. Trimming cost V 8 bases and J 5 bases; bases outside gene matches: 6. Germline V gene data show CDR1 as MNHNS and CDR2 as SASEGT. The CDR3 spells CASYGLAGVHEQYF. The CDR3 bases are TGTGCCAGCTACGGACTAGCGGGGGTTCACGAGCAGTACTTC.

This clonotype has a handful of counts. The chain has TRBV30 and TRBJ2-7; D remains unclear. V was clipped by 4 bases and J by 4 bases, with 23 bases between them. Germline CDR1 and CDR2: GTSNPN and SVGIG (reference sequence). The CDR3 covers 16 residues. The DNA for the CDR3 is TGTGCCTGGAACACCAAACCCGGACCTCATTATTACGAGCAGTACTTC. Protein product: CAWNTKPGPHYYEQYF.

V is TRBV7-6 and J is TRBJ2-7; 11 bases map to TRBD2. Looked up from germline, CDR1 is SGHVS and CDR2 is FNYEAQ. This CDR3 comprises 18 residues. V dropped 5 bases and J dropped 2; count of bases not matched to a gene: 14. The CDR3 loop is CASSPGLADTYLTYEQYF. For the CDR3, the DNA is TGTGCCAGCAGCCCGGGACTAGCGGACACCTACCTTACCTACGAGCAGTACTTC.

At least ten counts were recorded for this clonotype. The chain has TRBV5-1 and TRBJ2-3, with 7 bases lining up with TRBD1. This CDR3 is built from 17 residues. Germline V gene lookup returns CDR1 SGHRS and CDR2 YFSETQ. V gave up 3 bases and J gave up 2 bases; unmatched junction bases: 12. The CDR3 DNA sequence: TGCGCCAGCAGCTCGCTCCCCGGACAGGACACCACAGATACGCAGTATTTT. Its protein is CASSSLPGQDTTDTQYF.

This clonotype was seen a few times. The chain links TRBV12-3 or TRBV12-4 to TRBJ2-2; 8 bases are a match to TRBD2. The length of the CDR3 is 16 residues. V shed 2 bases, J shed 5 bases, and the junction held 7 bases outside the gene matches. This CDR3 reads CASSLSPAGVTGELFF. The CDR3 DNA is TGTGCCAGCAGTTTATCCCCAGCGGGGGTAACCGGGGAGCTGTTTTTT.

The table lists this clonotype with a few counts. CDR3 DNA sequence: TGTGCCAGCAGCTATGAAAGGATGAACACCATATATTTT. The encoded protein is CASSYERMNTIYF. The rearrangement links TRBV28 to TRBJ1-3, with D uncertain. This CDR3 region has 13 residues. V gave up 6 bases and J gave up 7 bases, with 13 bases separating them. The germline V gene encodes CDR1 MDHEN and CDR2 SYDVKM.

At least ten counts were recorded for this clonotype. The V and J genes are TRBV5-6 and TRBJ2-3; weak D call: TRBD2 (6 bases). Per germline, CDR1 SGHDT and CDR2 YYEEEE. The V end was cut by 1 base, the J end by 2 bases, with 11 bases between. CDR3 length: 15 amino acids. In nucleotides, the CDR3 is TGTGCCAGCAGCTTGTGGGCGGACTACACAGATACGCAGTATTTT. It translates to CASSLWADYTDTQYF. The whole variable domain, remainder taken from reference TRBV5-6 and TRBJ2-3, is DAGVTQSPTHLIKTRGQQVTLRCSPKSGHDTVSWYQQALGQGPQFIFQYYEEEERQRGNFPDRFSGHQFPNYSSELNVNALLLGDSALYLCASSLWADYTDTQYFGPGTRLTVL.